This T cell receptor (beta chain) was captured in a study of long-term antiretroviral therapy in people with HIV. V lost 1 base and J lost 7, with 16 bases in between. Germline CDR1 is SGHVS and CDR2 is FQNEAQ. CDR3 length: 16 amino acids. Survey-level resolution applied to immunoSEQ assay v3.0. Produced via immunoSEQ multiplex PCR; TCRdb's table is partial and in-frame only. There are tens of thousands of clones in the sample; about four fifths occur only once, and less than 20% lies in the top ten. The receptor was isolated from a man aged 40-50 years with HIV. The chain has TRBV7-8 and TRBJ1-4; D might be TRBD1 (5 bases). The sequenced sample was unsorted PBMCs, obtained 0.5 years before starting antiretroviral therapy. CDR3 protein: CASSLVGGGMGEKLFF. As DNA, the CDR3 is TGTGCCAGCAGCTTAGTTGGTGGGGGAATGGGTGAAAAACTGTTTTTT.